What follows are 27 T cell receptor beta chains derived from one specimen sequenced in a study of graft-versus-host responses after intestinal transplantation. No antigens are known for them. The protocol was immunoSEQ multiplex PCR, while the TCRdb copy is restricted to in-frame clones and leaves out a portion. The sample holds over 70,000 clones, just under 95% seen once. The specimen was unstimulated CD8+ T cells sorted from spleen or lymph node cells, collected before intestinal transplant. These receptors were collected from a human donor who received an intestinal transplant.

This clone came up once. The chain has TRBV19 and TRBJ2-7; 7 bases align to TRBD1. The CDR3 consists of 15 residues. The V gene's germline CDR1 is LNHDA and CDR2 SQIVND (reference sequence). V lost 6 bases to trimming and J lost 3 bases; unmatched junction nucleotides: 11. The CDR3 spells CASREARGLHYEQYF. The CDR3, as DNA: TGTGCCAGTAGAGAAGCAAGGGGGCTCCACTACGAGCAGTACTTC.

The chain recombines TRBV27 with TRBJ1-1, with D maybe TRBD1 (5 bases). The CDR3 has 14 amino acids. V lost 6 bases to trimming and J lost 0 bases, with 11 bases between them. Germline loops: CDR1 MNHEY, CDR2 SMNVEV (reference sequence). CDR3 sequence (DNA): TGTGCCAGCAGAGTGAGGGGCTTGAACACTGAAGCTTTCTTT. Amino acids: CASRVRGLNTEAFF.

J is TRBJ2-5 and V is TRBV27; 10 bases line up with TRBD1. The CDR3 is 15 amino acids. Germline CDR1 is MNHEY and CDR2 is SMNVEV (reference sequence). Unmatched junction bases numbered 0, after V lost 1 base and J lost 1 base. The CDR3 region has the DNA TGTGCCAGCAGTTTATGGGACAGGGGCCAAGAGACCCAGTACTTC. This gives the protein CASSLWDRGQETQYF.

The chain combines TRBV28 with TRBJ2-7; 13 bases map to TRBD2. The V gene's germline CDR1 is MDHEN and CDR2 SYDVKM. V trimming: 2 bases; J trimming: 7 bases; junction bases outside the gene matches: 8. The CDR3 is made up of 16 amino acids. The CDR3 sequence: CASSLNGLAGVWEQYF. CDR3 DNA: TGTGCCAGCAGTTTAAATGGACTAGCGGGAGTATGGGAGCAGTACTTC.

J is TRBJ2-7 and V is TRBV18; D gene ambiguous. Trimming took 0 bases from V and 0 from J, leaving 6 bases between them. The CDR3 contains 14 residues. Germline values: CDR1 KGHSH, CDR2 LQKENI. The CDR3 region has the DNA TGTGCCAGCTCACCACCCTACCACTCCTACGAGCAGTACTTC. It specifies CASSPPYHSYEQYF.

The chain combines TRBV5-1 with TRBJ1-4; 8 bases line up with TRBD1. Germline CDR1 is SGHRS and CDR2 is YFSETQ. The CDR3 is 13 residues long. J lost 14 bases, V lost 2 bases, and 8 bases had no gene match. CDR3 DNA sequence: TGCGCCAGCAGCTTTTTTACAGGGGGAAACCTGTTTTTT. This translates into CASSFFTGGNLFF.

The CDR3 DNA sequence: TGTGCCAGCAGCTTAGTTCCGACTGAAGCTTTCTTT. It specifies CASSLVPTEAFF. V and J are TRBV11-2 and TRBJ1-1, with no clear D. Germline V gives CDR1 SGHAT, CDR2 FQNNGV. Trimming shortened V by 1 base and J by 5 bases, and 5 bases separated the two germline ends. This CDR3 has 12 residues. Full variable domain (remainder filled in from reference TRBV11-2 and TRBJ1-1): EAGVAQSPRYKIIEKRQSVAFWCNPISGHATLYWYQQILGQGPKLLIQFQNNGVVDDSQLPKDRFSAERLKGVDSTLKIQPAKLEDSAVYLCASSLVPTEAFFGQGTRLTVV.

Turning to this clone: The sample holds other DNA sequences that translate to the same CDR3. The chain employs TRBV10-3 and TRBJ2-1; 11 nucleotides match TRBD2. From germline, CDR1 is ENHRY and CDR2 SYGVKD. V lost 11 bases, J lost 8 bases, and 17 bases stayed unmatched. This CDR3 has 16 amino acids. This chain's CDR3 is CASTSGRERGSDEQFF. CDR3 nucleotides: TGTGCCTCCACTAGCGGGAGAGAGAGAGGGTCCGATGAGCAGTTCTTC.

The rearrangement uses TRBV5-4 and TRBJ1-2; 8 nucleotides match TRBD1. The CDR3 is 16 amino acids. Germline assignment: CDR1 SGHNT and CDR2 YYREEE (reference sequence). The ends lost 0 bases at V and 3 bases at J; junction bases unmatched: 7. The CDR3 spells CASSLDPRGHYYGYTF. The CDR3 bases are TGTGCCAGCAGCTTGGATCCCAGGGGGCACTACTATGGCTACACCTTC.

The chain combines TRBV6-1 with TRBJ2-1; D is unclear. CDR1 and CDR2 from the germline V gene are MNHNS and SASEGT. With 1 base removed from V and 8 bases from J, the gap between germline ends came to 12 bases. This CDR3 comprises 14 residues. CDR3 in amino acids: CASSEELFWDEQFF. The CDR3, as DNA: TGTGCCAGCAGTGAAGAGTTGTTTTGGGATGAGCAGTTCTTC.

The chain has TRBV7-9 and TRBJ2-3; unclear D gene. Germline CDR1 and CDR2: SEHNR and FQNEAQ (reference sequence). The CDR3 has 13 residues. Trimming removed 7 bases at V and 7 bases at J, with 15 bases between. For the CDR3, the DNA is TGTGCCAGCATCCTCCTGGGCGACAATACGCAGTATTTT. It codes for CASILLGDNTQYF.

This chain joins TRBV10-3 and TRBJ1-1; 8 nucleotides line up with TRBD1. The CDR3 spans 15 residues. Losses at the gene ends were 0 bases for V and 1 base for J; bases not matched to a gene: 1. Germline V gene sequence: CDR1 ENHRY, CDR2 SYGVKD. CDR3 protein: CAISESDRENTEAFF. The CDR3 DNA reads TGTGCCATCAGTGAGTCGGACAGGGAGAACACTGAAGCTTTCTTT.

The V and J genes are TRBV2 and TRBJ2-7; the match to TRBD2 covers 11 bases. The CDR3 extends over 18 amino acids. From germline, CDR1 is SNHLY and CDR2 FYNNEI. Unmatched junction bases numbered 17, after V lost 5 bases and J lost 5 bases. The CDR3 DNA is TGTGCCAGCAGTCCCGGGGGGGGGCGTACTAGCGGGAGAAACGAGCAGTACTTC. This gives the protein CASSPGGGRTSGRNEQYF.

The J gene is TRBJ2-7, the V gene TRBV9; 9 bases line up with TRBD1. With 7 bases clipped from V and 3 bases from J, the junction kept 2 bases outside the gene matches. The CDR3 runs 12 residues. The germline V gene encodes CDR1 SGDLS and CDR2 YYNGEE. CDR3 nucleotide sequence: TGTGCCAGCGGGACAGGGAGCTACGAGCAGTACTTC. This encodes CASGTGSYEQYF. Together with reference TRBV9 and TRBJ2-7, the CDR3 gives the full variable domain: DSGVTQTPKHLITATGQRVTLRCSPRSGDLSVYWYQQSLDQGLQFLIQYYNGEERAKGNILERFSAQQFPDLHSELNLSSLELGDSALYFCASGTGSYEQYFGPGTRLTVT.

This chain joins TRBV18 and TRBJ2-7; the D gene could be TRBD1 or TRBD2 (5 bases each). The CDR3 is 13 residues long. In germline, CDR1 is KGHSH, CDR2 LQKENI. V gave up 3 bases and J gave up 3 bases, with 9 bases separating them. In DNA, the CDR3 is TGTGCCAGCTCACCGGGACCGATCTACGAGCAGTACTTC. It translates to CASSPGPIYEQYF. Full variable domain (remainder filled in from reference TRBV18 and TRBJ2-7): NAGVMQNPRHLVRRRGQEARLRCSPMKGHSHVYWYRQLPEEGLKFMVYLQKENIIDESGMPKERFSAEFPKEGPSILRIQQVVRGDSAAYFCASSPGPIYEQYFGPGTRLTVT.

The chain links TRBV28 to TRBJ2-7, with 11 bases that match TRBD2. The CDR3 loop spans 15 amino acids. V gave up 10 bases and J gave up 6 bases; unmatched junction bases: 14. From germline, CDR1 is MDHEN and CDR2 SYDVKM. CDR3 protein: CAIRPQTSGVGEQYF. CDR3 coding DNA: TGTGCCATTCGACCCCAGACTAGCGGGGTGGGCGAGCAGTACTTC.

The chain couples TRBV28 to TRBJ2-3; 12 bases align to TRBD2. V lost 5 bases to trimming and J lost 0 bases; unmatched junction nucleotides: 3. The CDR3 spans 16 residues. CDR1 and CDR2 (germline): MDHEN, SYDVKM. CDR3 sequence (DNA): TGTGCCAGCAGTCCGGGGACTAGCGGGAGCACAGATACGCAGTATTTT. It encodes CASSPGTSGSTDTQYF.

This clone is a singleton in its sample. This chain links TRBV13 with TRBJ2-5; possibly TRBD1 for D (6 bases). V lost 4 bases and J lost 2, with 11 bases in between. CDR3 length: 14 residues. Germline-derived CDR1 and CDR2 are PRHDT and FYEKMQ (reference sequence). The CDR3 loop is CASSSLGQQETQYF. The CDR3 nucleotides read TGTGCCAGCAGCTCACTAGGACAGCAAGAGACCCAGTACTTC.

The rearrangement links TRBV27 to TRBJ2-5; 14 bases fit TRBD2. This CDR3 is built from 15 residues. The germline V gene encodes CDR1 MNHEY and CDR2 SMNVEV (reference sequence). V lost 5 bases to trimming and J lost 5 bases; unmatched junction nucleotides: 4. CDR3 DNA: TGTGCCAGCAGTACTGGGACTAGCGGGAGTGAGACCCAGTACTTC. Protein: CASSTGTSGSETQYF.

The chain is built from TRBV10-1 and TRBJ2-7; no clear D. Trimming took 11 bases from V and 0 from J, leaving 14 bases between them. The CDR3 totals 13 residues. The V gene's germline CDR1 is WNHNN and CDR2 SYGVQD (reference sequence). The CDR3 region has the DNA TGCGCCGGGCCTACCTGGGGCTCCTACGAGCAGTACTTC. Protein product: CAGPTWGSYEQYF.

This clone was seen once. V is TRBV7-9 and J is TRBJ2-5; 11 bases agree with TRBD2. Per the germline V gene, CDR1 is SEHNR and CDR2 is FQNEAQ (reference sequence). The CDR3 is 15 amino acids. J gave up 11 bases and V 4 bases, and 12 bases lay outside the gene matches. The CDR3 sequence: CASSSIAGGLEEQYF. Written as DNA, the CDR3 is TGTGCCAGCAGCTCTATAGCGGGAGGGCTAGAGGAGCAGTACTTC.

The gene calls are TRBV27 and TRBJ2-7; no reliable D call. The CDR3 loop spans 14 amino acids. V gave up 2 bases and J gave up 12 bases, with 20 bases separating them. Germline V gene sequence: CDR1 MNHEY, CDR2 SMNVEV (reference sequence). CDR3 nucleotides: TGTGCCAGCAGTTTAGGGTCGTTTAGAGCCCAGGTGTACTTC. As protein: CASSLGSFRAQVYF.

This clone ranks as medium-sized (0.01 to 0.1%). J is TRBJ2-7 and V is TRBV6-6; 10 positions agree with TRBD2. This CDR3 has 14 amino acids. Unmatched junction bases numbered 8, after V lost 0 bases and J lost 12 bases. CDR1 MNHNY and CDR2 SVGAGI come from the germline V gene (reference sequence). The CDR3 coding sequence is TGTGCCAGCAGTTACTCTGGACTAGCGGAGACAGGGTACTTC. Translated, it gives CASSYSGLAETGYF.

This chain uses TRBV4-1 with TRBJ2-1, with D possibly being TRBD2 (5 bases). The length of the CDR3 is 18 residues. Germline V lookup: CDR1 MGHRA, CDR2 YSYEKL. Trimming stripped 1 base from V and 0 bases from J, with 16 bases between. The CDR3 loop is CASSQAYFGLASYNEQFF. CDR3 DNA sequence: TGCGCCAGCAGCCAAGCTTACTTTGGGCTAGCCTCCTACAATGAGCAGTTCTTC.

The gene calls are TRBV5-6 and TRBJ2-1; weak D call: TRBD2 (5 bases). Trimming took 0 bases from V and 5 from J, leaving 15 bases between them. The germline V gene has CDR1 SGHDT and CDR2 YYEEEE. The CDR3 spans 16 residues. The CDR3 region has the DNA TGTGCCAGCAGCTTGGTTCAGCGGCACCATAACAATGAGCAGTTCTTC. Protein: CASSLVQRHHNNEQFF.

The chain joins TRBV29-1 to TRBJ2-7; D may be TRBD1 (6 bases). Germline V lookup: CDR1 SQVTM, CDR2 ANQGSEA. CDR3 length: 11 amino acids. Trimming took 3 bases from V and 6 from J, leaving 9 bases between them. CDR3 coding DNA: TGCAGCGTTGACACAGGGCTCGAGCAGTACTTC. Amino acid sequence: CSVDTGLEQYF.

The chain has TRBV10-2 and TRBJ1-6, with TRBD1 identical over 10 bases. After removal of 5 bases from V and 6 bases from J, the junction contained 4 bases not matched to a gene. Germline lookup yields CDR1 WSHSY and CDR2 SAAADI. This CDR3 is built from 15 residues. The CDR3 loop is CASSLGQGPNSPLHF. CDR3 sequence (DNA): TGCGCCAGCAGTTTGGGACAGGGGCCTAATTCACCCCTCCACTTT.